Following are 15 T cell receptor beta chains from one sample sequenced in a study of tumor-infiltrating lymphocytes in primary liver carcinoma. Total RNA (roughly 0.45 ug) served as template for TCR beta cDNA synthesis primed by a constant-region primer. What produced the TCR beta libraries was three nested multiplex PCR rounds using slightly modified ARM-PCR. PCR rounds one and two used TRBV1-TRBV30 forward primers with a C-beta reverse primer for around 10 cycles each. TCRdb called the multiplex PCR reads again in MiXCR, with one record for every CDR3 protein. The data contain about 310,000 distinct CDR3 sequences, 50% to 75% of them singletons. Out of unsorted whole blood came the blood RNA, and germline DNA was extracted as well. The sample consisted of peripheral blood. The receptor set was obtained from a woman in her 30s with primary liver carcinoma and hepatitis B virus infection.

This clonotype was seen repeatedly, ten times or more. The J gene is TRBJ2-5, the V gene TRBV29-1, with D tentatively TRBD1 (6 bases). Trimming pared 3 bases from V and 9 bases from J, leaving 14 bases between. The CDR3 extends over 12 amino acids. Germline CDR1 reads SQVTM; CDR2 reads ANQGSEA. DNA of the CDR3: TGCAGCGTTGAGGGGGCCCTAGGGGCCCAGTACTTC. Protein: CSVEGALGAQYF.

The chain couples TRBV28 to TRBJ1-2; possibly TRBD1 for D (5 bases). Trimming removed 3 bases at V and 6 bases at J, with 11 bases between. Germline V gene data show CDR1 as MDHEN and CDR2 as SYDVKM. CDR3 length equals 13 residues. In DNA form, the CDR3 reads TGTGCCAGCAGTTTGAGCACAGGAGATGGCTACACCTTC. This encodes CASSLSTGDGYTF.

Points on this clonotype: An end of the junction does not agree with germline; a read error may underlie this. This chain uses TRBV7-9 with TRBJ1-5, with no clear D. This CDR3 comprises 15 residues. Germline V gene sequence: CDR1 SEHNR, CDR2 FQNEAQ (reference sequence). The chain's CDR3 is CASNLVVRNNQPQHF. CDR3 nucleotide sequence: TGTGCCAGCAACTTAGTTGTCAGAAACAATCAGCCCCAGCATTTT.

As concerns this clonotype: The junction differs from germline at one of its ends, possibly a read error. This chain connects TRBV4-3 to TRBJ2-2; TRBD2 agrees at 10 bases. The CDR3 is 18 residues long. CDR1 is LGHNA, CDR2 YSLEER, per germline. The CDR3 nucleotides are TGCGCCAGCAGCCAAACTGGCATAGCGGGAGGTGACTCCGGGGAGTTGTTTTTT. Residues: CASSQTGIAGGDSGELFF.

With regard to this clonotype: The germline gene is not matched at one end of the junction; a read error may be the cause. This chain links TRBV4-3 with TRBJ2-7, with D possibly matching TRBD2 (6 bases). Germline assignment: CDR1 LGHNA and CDR2 YSLEER. This CDR3 region has 18 residues. DNA for the CDR3: TGCGCCAGCAGCCAAGCTGTGACCGGGGGTCACATTAGCTATGAGCAGCACTTC. Translating gives CASSQAVTGGHISYEQHF.

Comment on this clonotype: One junction end does not reproduce the germline sequence, and a read error may be involved. V is TRBV6-2 or TRBV6-3 and J is TRBJ1-2; D gene uncertain. The CDR3 extends over 15 amino acids. Germline V gene lookup returns CDR1 MNHEY and CDR2 SVGEGT. This CDR3 is CASNYEGELHRGYTF. The CDR3 DNA is TGTGCCAGCAATTACGAGGGAGAACTCCATAGAGGCTACACCTTC.

About this clonotype: A single base separates this from a much larger clone, so it may be a read error. V and J are TRBV14 and TRBJ2-3; D is possibly TRBD1 or TRBD2 (5 bases each). Germline lookup yields CDR1 SGHDN and CDR2 FVKESK. The ends were cut back, 7 bases at V and 2 bases at J, with 10 bases in the middle. The CDR3 loop spans 13 amino acids. Here the CDR3 reads CASNRGSTDTQYF. The DNA for the CDR3 is TGTGCCAGCAACCGGGGCTCCACAGATACGCAGTATTTT. Based on the CDR3 plus reference TRBV14 and TRBJ2-3, the full variable domain is EAGVTQFPSHSVIEKGQTVTLRCDPISGHDNLYWYRRVMGKEIKFLLHFVKESKQDESGMPNNRFLAERTGGTYSTLKVQPAELEDSGVYFCASNRGSTDTQYFGPGTRLTVL.

V gene TRBV6-6 combines with J gene TRBJ2-2; D is unresolved. The CDR3 is 15 amino acids. Germline-derived CDR1 and CDR2 are MNHNY and SVGAGI (reference sequence). The germline V and J ends were trimmed by 0 bases and 6 bases, with 11 bases remaining between them. CDR3: CASSYSSPRSGELFF. CDR3 nucleotides: TGTGCCAGCAGTTACTCAAGCCCGAGGTCCGGGGAGCTGTTTTTT.

J is TRBJ2-7 and V is TRBV12-3 or TRBV12-4; 7 positions agree with TRBD2. CDR3 length: 14 residues. V was pared by 3 bases and J by 4 bases, with 6 bases of the junction left unmatched. The CDR3 protein is CASSFSAGPYEQYF. The CDR3 DNA sequence: TGTGCCAGCAGTTTTTCAGCGGGACCGTACGAGCAGTACTTC.

The chain combines TRBV6-5 with TRBJ2-5; TRBD2 agrees at 9 bases. CDR3 length equals 15 residues. With 1 base clipped from V and 5 bases from J, the junction kept 5 bases outside the gene matches. CDR1 and CDR2 from the germline V gene are MNHEY and SVGAGI. CDR3 coding DNA: TGTGCCAGCAGTTACTGGCCTAGCGGGACCGAGACCCAGTACTTC. This sequence encodes CASSYWPSGTETQYF.

Turning to this clonotype: A much larger clone lies a single base off, so this may be a read error. This sequence joins TRBV12-3 or TRBV12-4 and TRBJ1-2; D gene uncertain. The CDR3 runs to 12 residues. CDR3 nucleotides: TGTGCCAACAGTCTAACGGATCGGGGCTACACCTTC. Translating it yields CANSLTDRGYTF.

This clonotype was observed at least ten times. V gene TRBV12-3 or TRBV12-4 combines with J gene TRBJ1-5, with D tentatively TRBD1 (5 bases). The CDR3 length is 16 residues. V gave up 4 bases and J gave up 3 bases, with 16 bases separating them. This CDR3 is CASSYSGLTYNQPQHF. The CDR3 region has the DNA TGTGCCAGCAGTTACTCGGGACTGACCTACAATCAGCCCCAGCATTTT.

The chain carries TRBV6-5 and TRBJ1-1, with D tentatively TRBD1 (6 bases). Germline V lookup: CDR1 MNHEY, CDR2 SVGAGI. V lost 4 bases and J 4 bases, leaving 13 bases between the germline ends. The CDR3 is 14 amino acids. The CDR3 region has the DNA TGTGCCAGCAGTTCGAACAGGGTTCGCACTGAAGCTTTCTTT. Its translation is CASSSNRVRTEAFF.

The sample holds many counts of this clonotype. The genes are TRBV6-2 or TRBV6-3 and TRBJ2-7; weak D call: TRBD2 (5 bases). Germline V gene sequence: CDR1 MNHEY, CDR2 SVGEGT. Between the trimmed V and J ends, which lost 5 bases and 4 bases, there was a span of 18 bases. This CDR3 contains 15 residues. The CDR3 is CASSGLARRNYEQYF. The CDR3 DNA follows: TGTGCCAGCAGTGGGCTAGCCCGCCGGAATTACGAGCAGTACTTC.

Comments on this clonotype: Germline is not matched at one junction end, which may reflect a read error. V is TRBV12-3 or TRBV12-4 and J is TRBJ2-1; D is uncertain. CDR3 length: 14 residues. In DNA form, the CDR3 reads TGTGCCATCGCCGGAGTCAGCTCCTACGATGAGCAGTTCTTC. Translated: CAIAGVSSYDEQFF.